One and the same sample provided the 9 T cell receptor beta chains below, sequenced in a study of identical twins. TCRdb independently ran MiXCR on the 5' RACE reads; one entry per CDR3 protein. The sample yields under 300,000 distinct CDR3 sequences, over 5.5% seen once. These data also featured in a second study, about T cells expressing NK-cell markers.

The sequenced sample consisted of CD8+ T cells sorted from blood. The receptors here all came from a woman in her late teens or twenties in good health.

The rearrangement joins TRBV19 to TRBJ2-5; TRBD2 matches at 11 bases. The trim removed 7 bases at V and 5 bases at J, leaving 9 bases unmatched. The CDR3 extends over 15 amino acids. Germline lookup yields CDR1 LNHDA and CDR2 SQIVND (reference sequence). As DNA, the CDR3 is TGTGCCAGTACGACTAGCGGGAATCCCTGGGAGACCCAGTACTTC. Translating it yields CASTTSGNPWETQYF.

This clonotype showed up many times. This chain links TRBV4-3 with TRBJ1-2; D uncertain. The CDR3 is 15 amino acids. Looked up from germline, CDR1 is LGHNA and CDR2 is YSLEER. V lost 6 bases and J 5 bases, leaving 19 bases between the germline ends. CDR3 residues: CASRARTERNYGYTF. CDR3 sequence (DNA): TGCGCCAGCAGAGCAAGAACAGAGAGAAATTATGGCTACACCTTC.

The table lists this clonotype with a count of one. The V gene is TRBV6-1, the J gene TRBJ1-5; weak D call: TRBD1 (5 bases). Germline CDR1 reads MNHNS; CDR2 reads SASEGT. The CDR3 is 17 residues long. Trimming removed 8 bases at V and 0 bases at J, with 20 bases between. The CDR3 DNA sequence: TGTGCCAGCCTATGGACACCGAAAGGGCATAGCAATCAGCCCCAGCATTTT. Its protein product is CASLWTPKGHSNQPQHF.

J is TRBJ1-4 and V is TRBV6-5; D is possibly TRBD1 (5 bases). Germline lookup yields CDR1 MNHEY and CDR2 SVGAGI. Trimming removed 0 bases at V and 2 bases at J, with 7 bases between. The CDR3 loop spans 15 amino acids. The CDR3 region has the DNA TGTGCCAGCAGTTACTCGGGGGGGACTAATGAAAAACTGTTTTTT. This gives the protein CASSYSGGTNEKLFF.

V and J are TRBV11-2 and TRBJ2-1; D gene unclear. Germline CDR1 SGHAT, CDR2 FQNNGV. The CDR3 runs to 13 residues. V shed 5 bases and J shed 4 bases, with 9 bases lying between them. CDR3 loop: CASSPIIYNEQFF. CDR3 DNA: TGTGCCAGCAGCCCGATTATATACAATGAGCAGTTCTTC.

In its sample, this clonotype was seen many times. One end of the junction is discordant with germline, which a read error may explain. The chain links TRBV6-1 to TRBJ1-6; 9 bases are a match to TRBD1. The CDR3 has 15 amino acids. Germline V lookup: CDR1 MNHNS, CDR2 SASEGT. In DNA, the CDR3 is TGTGCCAGCAGAGAAGAGGACAGGGGTGGATCACCCCTCCACTTT. As protein: CASREEDRGGSPLHF.

This chain links TRBV6-2 or TRBV6-3 with TRBJ2-1, with D maybe TRBD2 (6 bases). The CDR3 spans 18 residues. V lost 4 bases and J lost 0, with 19 bases in between. Germline assignment: CDR1 MNHEY and CDR2 SVGEGT. CDR3 amino acids: CASSFLLVGLSSYNEQFF. The CDR3 nucleotides read TGTGCCAGCAGTTTCTTGTTGGTGGGACTGAGCTCCTACAATGAGCAGTTCTTC.

This clonotype was detected ten times or more. The CDR3 DNA sequence: TGTGCCAGCATCCTGACAGGGGGCGGGCAGCCCCAGCATTTT. This translates into CASILTGGGQPQHF. V usage is TRBV27 and J usage is TRBJ1-5; 10 positions agree with TRBD1. This CDR3 is built from 14 residues. V gave up 7 bases and J gave up 7 bases; unmatched junction bases: 7. Germline V CDR1 and CDR2: MNHEY, SMNVEV (reference sequence).

This clonotype has more than one count but fewer than ten. V usage is TRBV11-2 and J usage is TRBJ2-4; maybe TRBD1 (5 bases). Trimming took 5 bases from V and 8 from J, leaving 7 bases between them. CDR3 length: 11 residues. Per the germline V gene, CDR1 is SGHAT and CDR2 is FQNNGV. Written as DNA, the CDR3 is TGTGCCAGCAGCCAGGGTGACATTCAGTACTTC. This encodes CASSQGDIQYF.